The 26 T cell receptor beta chains below were found in one sample sequenced in a study of regulatory dendritic cells for organ transplantation. Sequencing used immunoSEQ multiplex PCR; TCRdb keeps in-frame clones, though not all of them. Seen here are about 17,000 clones, 65% to 80% observed once, and the top ten hold 2.5% to 4%. Allogeneic regulatory or mature dendritic cells were co-cultured for roughly five days with CFSE-labeled sorted T cells at 1:10. For these receptors, no antigen is known. The sequenced material came from memory CD4+ T cells from blood cultured with regulatory dendritic cells. Regarding subset: CD45RO+ memory T cells. The receptor set was obtained from a human donor in good health.

This chain links TRBV4-1 with TRBJ1-2, with no clear D. Germline V gene data show CDR1 as MGHRA and CDR2 as YSYEKL. V was pared by 1 base and J by 5 bases, with 11 bases between. The CDR3 spans 14 residues. The CDR3 DNA is TGCGCCAGCAGCCAAGTTAGGCGGAAGTATGGCTACACCTTC. Encoded protein: CASSQVRRKYGYTF.

DNA of the CDR3: TGTGCCAGCAGCTTAATGTCCTCTGGGGCCAACGTCCTGACTTTC. Amino acids: CASSLMSSGANVLTF. This rearrangement joins TRBV7-2 to TRBJ2-6; D remains ambiguous. The CDR3 has 15 residues. V was clipped by 2 bases and J by 0 bases, with 5 bases between them. Germline V gene lookup returns CDR1 SGHTA and CDR2 FQGNSA.

The rearrangement joins TRBV6-5 to TRBJ2-3, with 10 bases identical to TRBD1. Trimming at V came to 6 bases and at J to 3 bases, leaving 6 bases not matched to a gene. CDR3 length: 15 residues. The germline V gene has CDR1 MNHEY and CDR2 SVGAGI. This CDR3 is CASRMGTGATDTQYF. The DNA for the CDR3 is TGTGCCAGCAGGATGGGGACAGGGGCTACAGATACGCAGTATTTT.

This chain connects TRBV7-3 to TRBJ1-5; TRBD1 matches 7 bases. V dropped 5 bases and J dropped 7; count of bases not matched to a gene: 8. The V gene's germline CDR1 is SGHTA and CDR2 FQGTGA. The CDR3 consists of 14 residues. CDR3 in amino acids: CASSEEQGRQPQHF. DNA of the CDR3: TGTGCCAGCAGCGAGGAACAGGGGCGCCAGCCCCAGCATTTT.

This chain uses TRBV7-9 with TRBJ1-4; D is uncertain. V dropped 1 base and J dropped 5 bases, with 11 bases sitting between them. The CDR3 has 15 amino acids. Per the germline V gene, CDR1 is SEHNR and CDR2 is FQNEAQ (reference sequence). The CDR3, as DNA: TGTGCCAGCAGCTTAGGCTTCCGAGGCAATGAAAAACTGTTTTTT. This gives the protein CASSLGFRGNEKLFF. The full variable domain, completed using reference TRBV7-9 and TRBJ1-4, is DTGVSQNPRHKITKRGQNVTFRCDPISEHNRLYWYRQTLGQGPEFLTYFQNEAQLEKSRLLSDRFSAERPKGSFSTLEIQRTEQGDSAMYLCASSLGFRGNEKLFFGSGTQLSVL.

The chain joins TRBV6-5 to TRBJ2-3; 8 bases line up with TRBD2. J lost 4 bases, V lost 4 bases, and 10 bases had no gene match. CDR3 size: 16 residues. Germline V lookup: CDR1 MNHEY, CDR2 SVGAGI. The CDR3 coding sequence is TGTGCCAGCAGTTTGACGGGGGGGCCTCTATCAGATACGCAGTATTTT. This sequence encodes CASSLTGGPLSDTQYF.

The rearrangement links TRBV11-2 to TRBJ2-3; TRBD1 is a possible D gene (7 bases). The CDR3 covers 15 residues. Trimming cost V 6 bases and J 4 bases, with 17 bases left between them. Germline-derived CDR1 and CDR2 are SGHAT and FQNNGV. CDR3 residues: CASSLRGAEPDTQYF. The CDR3, as DNA: TGTGCCAGCAGTCTCAGGGGGGCGGAACCAGATACGCAGTATTTT.

J is TRBJ2-2 and V is TRBV9; D unclear. Germline CDR1 reads SGDLS; CDR2 reads YYNGEE. The CDR3 is 16 residues long. V gave up 3 bases and J gave up 5 bases, with 17 bases separating them. The CDR3 DNA sequence: TGTGCCAGCAGCGGGAATATTGGATCGATAACCGGGGAGCTGTTTTTT. Protein sequence: CASSGNIGSITGELFF.

This chain joins TRBV7-8 and TRBJ2-2; D possibly corresponds to TRBD2 (6 bases). The germline V and J ends were trimmed by 8 bases and 0 bases, with 13 bases remaining between them. CDR1 is SGHVS and CDR2 is FQNEAQ in the germline V gene. The CDR3 loop spans 15 amino acids. The CDR3 DNA follows: TGTGCCAGCTTGCGACTAGTTTCGAACACCGGGGAGCTGTTTTTT. Its translation: CASLRLVSNTGELFF.

This chain uses TRBV4-3 with TRBJ2-4; tentative D call: TRBD2 (6 bases). The CDR3 totals 15 residues. Germline CDR1 and CDR2: LGHNA and YSLEER. Trimming pared 7 bases from V and 0 bases from J, leaving 13 bases between. CDR3 loop: CASTLVGLAKNIQYF. The CDR3, as DNA: TGCGCCAGCACCCTGGTGGGACTAGCCAAAAACATTCAGTACTTC.

This clone was seen a handful of times. The rearrangement uses TRBV7-2 and TRBJ1-6, with D maybe TRBD1 (6 bases). Germline V gene sequence: CDR1 SGHTA, CDR2 FQGNSA. V shed 2 bases and J shed 7 bases, with 15 bases lying between them. CDR3 length: 16 amino acids. CDR3 region: CASSLNPDSKNSPLHF. CDR3 DNA: TGTGCCAGCAGCTTAAACCCGGACAGCAAAAATTCACCCCTCCACTTT.

The genes are TRBV5-1 and TRBJ2-1; 11 nucleotides line up with TRBD2. Germline CDR1 and CDR2: SGHRS and YFSETQ. With V trimmed by 4 bases and J by 6 bases, 12 bases remained unmatched. The CDR3 consists of 17 residues. The CDR3 protein is CASSELRLSGRGNEQFF. In DNA form, the CDR3 reads TGCGCCAGCAGCGAGCTGCGGCTTAGCGGGAGGGGCAATGAGCAGTTCTTC.

The rearrangement uses TRBV5-1 and TRBJ1-5, with D unclear. The CDR3 is 15 amino acids. From germline, CDR1 is SGHRS and CDR2 YFSETQ. Trimming removed 1 base from V and 4 bases from J, with 12 bases in between. The CDR3 spells CASSLRPNGNQPQHF. The CDR3 nucleotides are TGCGCCAGCAGCTTGCGCCCGAACGGGAATCAGCCCCAGCATTTT.

The rearrangement joins TRBV18 to TRBJ2-7, with 8 bases that match TRBD2. V gave up 0 bases and J gave up 0 bases; unmatched junction bases: 1. Germline V gene lookup returns CDR1 KGHSH and CDR2 LQKENI. CDR3 length equals 15 residues. The CDR3 DNA reads TGTGCCAGCTCACCACCTAGCGGGAACTCCTACGAGCAGTACTTC. Translated: CASSPPSGNSYEQYF.

The chain combines TRBV9 with TRBJ2-1; 9 bases match TRBD2. Trimming took 5 bases from V and 3 from J; bases not matched to a gene: 6. The CDR3 runs 15 residues. CDR1 SGDLS and CDR2 YYNGEE come from the germline V gene. In nucleotides, the CDR3 is TGTGCCAGCAGTGAATTAGCGGGGGACTACAATGAGCAGTTCTTC. Its translation: CASSELAGDYNEQFF.

The chain joins TRBV7-2 to TRBJ2-1; no clear D. V dropped 1 base and J dropped 7 bases, with 8 bases sitting between them. Germline V lookup: CDR1 SGHTA, CDR2 FQGNSA. This CDR3 region has 13 residues. CDR3 amino acids: CASSLGILNEQFF. The CDR3 region has the DNA TGTGCCAGCAGCTTAGGAATACTAAATGAGCAGTTCTTC.

The chain has TRBV2 and TRBJ2-3, with D unclear. Trimming took off 1 base at V and 4 bases at J, with 6 bases between the two ends. Germline CDR1 SNHLY, CDR2 FYNNEI. The CDR3 runs to 13 residues. The CDR3 sequence: CASSEGSADTQYF. Here the CDR3 DNA reads TGTGCCAGCAGTGAAGGATCTGCAGATACGCAGTATTTT.

V and J are TRBV5-1 and TRBJ2-4; D gene uncertain. Trimming removed 3 bases from V and 7 bases from J, with 17 bases in between. The V gene's germline CDR1 is SGHRS and CDR2 YFSETQ. The CDR3 extends over 15 amino acids. In nucleotides, the CDR3 is TGCGCCAGCAGCTCCGACCCTGGCTTGGGGAACATTCAGTACTTC. Protein sequence: CASSSDPGLGNIQYF.

This clone showed up just a few times. The chain is built from TRBV28 and TRBJ2-7; 12 bases align to TRBD2. The germline V gene has CDR1 MDHEN and CDR2 SYDVKM. The CDR3 loop spans 18 amino acids. J lost 3 bases, V lost 6 bases, and 15 bases had no gene match. The CDR3 region is CASRRRRGSSGRDYEQYF. For the CDR3, the DNA is TGTGCCAGCAGGAGAAGGAGGGGCTCTAGCGGGAGGGACTACGAGCAGTACTTC.

This chain joins TRBV5-1 and TRBJ2-5; weak D call: TRBD1 (6 bases). The CDR3 sequence is 15 residues long. From germline, CDR1 is SGHRS and CDR2 YFSETQ. Trimming pared 0 bases from V and 1 base from J, leaving 10 bases between. DNA for the CDR3: TGCGCCAGCAGCTTGGCAGGGGACCCCCAAGAGACCCAGTACTTC. Its protein is CASSLAGDPQETQYF.

This chain uses TRBV10-3 with TRBJ1-5; D is uncertain. The CDR3 contains 12 residues. CDR1 and CDR2 (germline): ENHRY, SYGVKD. The V end was cut by 3 bases, the J end by 4 bases, with 4 bases between. The CDR3 protein is CAISDNNQPQHF. CDR3 bases: TGTGCCATCAGTGACAATAATCAGCCCCAGCATTTT.

CDR3 residues: CSVVPGSGEQYF. CDR3 nucleotide sequence: TGCAGCGTTGTCCCGGGGTCCGGCGAGCAGTACTTC. The chain recombines TRBV29-1 with TRBJ2-7, with D possibly matching TRBD2 (5 bases). From germline, CDR1 is SQVTM and CDR2 ANQGSEA. This CDR3 is 12 amino acids long. Trimming took 4 bases from V and 6 from J, leaving 13 bases between them.

V gene TRBV4-1 combines with J gene TRBJ2-4; TRBD1 matches 10 bases. CDR1 MGHRA and CDR2 YSYEKL come from the germline V gene. The CDR3 contains 16 residues. V lost 1 base, J lost 4 bases, and 4 bases stayed unmatched. The DNA of the CDR3 is TGCGCCAGCAGCCAAGCCGGGACAGGGGTAAAAAACATTCAGTACTTC. This encodes CASSQAGTGVKNIQYF.

The chain recombines TRBV4-2 with TRBJ2-1; TRBD2 is a possible D gene (6 bases). This CDR3 contains 12 residues. Looked up from germline, CDR1 is LGHNA and CDR2 is YNFKEQ. Trimming shortened V by 2 bases and J by 9 bases, and 8 bases separated the two germline ends. This CDR3 is CASSQNSGEQFF. CDR3 bases: TGTGCCAGCAGCCAAAATAGCGGTGAGCAGTTCTTC.

This chain joins TRBV7-2 and TRBJ2-3; a possible D gene is TRBD2 (5 bases). Germline CDR1 SGHTA, CDR2 FQGNSA. The V end was cut by 3 bases, the J end by 5 bases, with 15 bases between. The CDR3 covers 15 residues. CDR3 residues: CASSFLAGPGDTQYF. The CDR3 DNA reads TGTGCCAGCAGCTTTCTCGCGGGTCCTGGAGATACGCAGTATTTT.

This clone was found once. The chain carries TRBV15 and TRBJ2-7; TRBD2 matches at 11 bases. The CDR3 contains 15 residues. Losses at the gene ends were 1 base for V and 6 bases for J; bases not matched to a gene: 5. Germline V gene data show CDR1 as LNHNV and CDR2 as YYDKDF (reference sequence). Written as DNA, the CDR3 is TGTGCCACCAGCAGAGGCCGTCTAGCGGGAGGCGAGCAGTACTTC. Protein sequence: CATSRGRLAGGEQYF.